Following are 5 T cell receptor beta chains from one sample sequenced in a study of T cell responses to AZD1222 COVID-19 vaccine. Method: immunoSEQ multiplex PCR; TCRdb's copy keeps in-frame clones and lacks some. The table has 83,000 or so clones, around 93% seen once. The specimen comprised peripheral blood, sampled 28 days after the second AZD1222 dose. Every receptor here comes from an adult who received the AZD1222 COVID-19 vaccine.

This clone appeared once. J is TRBJ1-1 and V is TRBV12-5; D ambiguous. V lost 6 bases, J lost 11 bases, and 19 bases lay in between. The germline V gene has CDR1 LGHNT and CDR2 FRNRAP. The CDR3 totals 13 residues. Here the CDR3 reads CASGFEVGRPAFF. CDR3 nucleotide sequence: TGTGCTAGTGGGTTTGAGGTTGGGCGGCCGGCTTTCTTT.

J is TRBJ1-5 and V is TRBV28, with TRBD1 as a possible D gene (5 bases). Trimming took off 6 bases at V and 4 bases at J, with 19 bases between the two ends. Looked up from germline, CDR1 is MDHEN and CDR2 is SYDVKM. This CDR3 is 16 amino acids long. As DNA, the CDR3 is TGTGCCAGCAGGACAACCCGGGGCGCCACTAATCAGCCCCAGCATTTT. Translation gives CASRTTRGATNQPQHF. The whole variable domain, remainder taken from reference TRBV28 and TRBJ1-5, is DVKVTQSSRYLVKRTGEKVFLECVQDMDHENMFWYRQDPGLGLRLIYFSYDVKMKEKGDIPEGYSVSREKKERFSLILESASTNQTSMYLCASRTTRGATNQPQHFGDGTRLSIL.

This clone came up once. CDR3 region: CASSPQGFEQYF. The CDR3 DNA reads TGTGCCAGCAGCCCTCAGGGTTTCGAGCAGTACTTC. The chain recombines TRBV6-2 or TRBV6-3 with TRBJ2-7; weak D call: TRBD1 (5 bases). Trimming pared 6 bases from V and 6 bases from J, leaving 12 bases between. CDR1 is MNHEY, CDR2 SVGEGT, per germline. The CDR3 has 12 residues.

This chain links TRBV3-1 (or the pseudogene TRBV3-2) with TRBJ1-5; D is possibly TRBD1 (6 bases). The CDR3 length is 16 residues. Germline lookup yields CDR1 LGHDT and CDR2 YNNKEL (reference sequence). The V gene lost 1 base and the J gene lost 6 bases, with 16 bases spanning the gap. The CDR3 reads CASSQGGRGGGQPQHF. The CDR3 DNA reads TGTGCCAGCAGCCAAGGAGGGAGGGGAGGGGGTCAGCCCCAGCATTTT.

The chain joins TRBV28 to TRBJ1-3, with D perhaps matching TRBD1 (5 bases). Per germline, CDR1 MDHEN and CDR2 SYDVKM. The CDR3 totals 14 residues. With 5 bases removed from V and 0 bases from J, the gap between germline ends came to 8 bases. CDR3 coding DNA: TGTGCCAGCAGTGGGGACTTCTCTGGAAACACCATATATTTT. This gives the protein CASSGDFSGNTIYF. The full variable domain, its missing parts supplied by reference TRBV28 and TRBJ1-3, is DVKVTQSSRYLVKRTGEKVFLECVQDMDHENMFWYRQDPGLGLRLIYFSYDVKMKEKGDIPEGYSVSREKKERFSLILESASTNQTSMYLCASSGDFSGNTIYFGEGSWLTVV.